A selection of T cell receptor beta chains follows, all from one sample in a study of T cells in tumors after PD-1 blockade. This table comes from immunoSEQ multiplex PCR, and its TCRdb copy is limited to in-frame clones, with some not included. The sample lists over 30,000 clones, around 80% occurring once. This specimen consisted of PBMCs, obtained before anti-PD-1 treatment. The source of these receptors is a human donor with basal cell carcinoma. CDR3s include the opening cysteine and the closing phenylalanine or tryptophan. The D gene is left open where the match is weak. Expanded clones get a size class; other rows say once, few or many, or leave the size out.

j_gene	abundance	v_gene	d_gene	CDR3aa	CDR3nt
TRBJ1-2	.	TRBV18	.	CASSPGANYGYTF	TGTGCCAGCTCGCCAGGGGCTAACTATGGCTACACCTTC
TRBJ2-7	.	TRBV21-1	.	CASSKTPEQYF	TGTGCCAGCAGCAAAACTCCAGAGCAGTACTTC
TRBJ2-6	.	TRBV5-4	TRBD2	CASSSLAGGTRSGANVLTF	TGTGCCAGCAGTTCACTAGCGGGAGGGACCCGATCTGGGGCCAACGTCCTGACTTTC
TRBJ2-7	.	TRBV10-3	TRBD2	CAISGKRDSSEQYF	TGTGCCATCAGTGGGAAGCGGGATTCGTCCGAGCAGTACTTC
TRBJ2-1	.	TRBV6-2/TRBV6-3	.	CASNPPEKSYNEQFF	TGTGCCAGCAACCCCCCGGAGAAATCCTACAATGAGCAGTTCTTC
TRBJ2-5	few	TRBV11-1	.	CASSFRGGQGQETQYF	TGTGCCAGCAGCTTTAGAGGAGGGCAGGGACAAGAGACCCAGTACTTC
TRBJ2-7	.	TRBV5-1	TRBD1	CASSRDREAYEQYF	TGCGCCAGCAGTAGGGACAGGGAGGCCTACGAGCAGTACTTC
TRBJ1-5	few	TRBV30	.	CAWSVQGENQPQHF	TGTGCCTGGAGTGTACAGGGCGAAAATCAGCCCCAGCATTTT
TRBJ2-7	.	TRBV30	.	CAWTGNDPYEQYF	TGTGCCTGGACCGGGAATGATCCCTACGAGCAGTACTTC
TRBJ2-3	.	TRBV7-3	.	CASRSGASDTQYF	TGTGCCAGCCGCTCAGGGGCCTCAGATACGCAGTATTTT
TRBJ1-3	.	TRBV6-2/TRBV6-3	TRBD1	CASSEGTGQLASGNTIYF	TGTGCCAGCAGCGAGGGGACAGGACAACTTGCCTCTGGAAACACCATATATTTT
TRBJ2-3	.	TRBV6-5	.	CASRVDPGTDTQYF	TGTGCCAGCAGAGTAGATCCGGGAACAGATACGCAGTATTTT
TRBJ2-1	.	TRBV6-2/TRBV6-3	.	CASSFSGSVEQFF	TGTGCCAGCAGTTTCTCAGGGTCCGTTGAGCAGTTCTTC
TRBJ2-7	.	TRBV7-2	.	CASSLELIYEQYF	TGTGCCAGCAGCTTAGAGTTGATCTACGAGCAGTACTTC
TRBJ2-3	.	TRBV23-1	.	CASSRTVTDTQYF	TGCGCCAGCTCACGGACTGTCACAGATACGCAGTATTTT
TRBJ1-5	.	TRBV19	TRBD1	CASTRTGASYSNQPQHF	TGTGCCAGTACGAGGACAGGGGCATCATATAGCAATCAGCCCCAGCATTTT
TRBJ1-2	.	TRBV4-3	.	CASSSGLGTEGYTF	TGCGCCAGCAGCTCAGGACTTGGAACAGAGGGCTACACCTTC
TRBJ1-3	.	TRBV6-5	.	CASRSSAGNTIYF	TGTGCCAGCAGGTCTTCGGCTGGAAACACCATATATTTT
TRBJ1-1	.	TRBV6-2/TRBV6-3	.	CASSSGRSNTEAFF	TGTGCCAGCAGTTCGGGACGTTCGAACACTGAAGCTTTCTTT
TRBJ1-2	.	TRBV2	.	CASSEGQPRVYGYTF	TGTGCCAGCAGTGAAGGGCAGCCCAGGGTCTATGGCTACACCTTC
TRBJ2-3	.	TRBV6-4	.	CASSLYAGSTDTQYF	TGTGCCAGCAGTCTTTACGCGGGGAGCACAGATACGCAGTATTTT
TRBJ2-3	.	TRBV5-1	TRBD2	CASTTGGSGRGDTQYF	TGCGCCAGCACTACGGGTGGTAGCGGGAGAGGAGATACGCAGTATTTT
TRBJ2-7	.	TRBV10-1	TRBD2	CASSRRAPSGVF	TGCGCCAGCAGTAGACGGGCGCCTAGCGGGGTCTTC
TRBJ2-7	.	TRBV30	TRBD1	CAWSVGAGGADEQYF	TGTGCCTGGAGTGTCGGGGCAGGGGGTGCGGACGAGCAGTACTTC
TRBJ2-1	.	TRBV9	.	CASSPPAIGAREQFF	TGTGCCAGCAGCCCCCCGGCTATCGGGGCCCGGGAGCAGTTCTTC
TRBJ2-1	.	TRBV19	.	CASASGTLDEQFF	TGTGCCAGTGCTTCCGGGACTTTGGATGAGCAGTTCTTC
TRBJ1-1	.	TRBV29-1	.	CSVGEGDTEAFF	TGCAGCGTTGGGGAGGGGGACACTGAAGCTTTCTTT
TRBJ2-7	.	TRBV18	TRBD1	CASSPYGQGGSYEQYF	TGTGCCAGCTCACCATATGGACAGGGAGGCTCCTACGAGCAGTACTTC
TRBJ1-6	.	TRBV6-5	.	CASNLGSYNSPLHF	TGTGCCAGCAACCTAGGATCCTATAATTCACCCCTCCACTTT
TRBJ1-1	.	TRBV30	.	CAWSDDSEAFF	TGTGCCTGGAGTGATGACAGTGAAGCTTTCTTT
TRBJ2-1	once	TRBV5-1	TRBD2	CASSLVAGGRYNEQFF	TGCGCCAGCAGCTTGGTGGCGGGGGGGCGGTACAATGAGCAGTTCTTC
TRBJ2-7	many	TRBV9	.	CASSVEPGVNEQYF	TGTGCCAGCAGCGTAGAGCCGGGAGTCAACGAGCAGTACTTC
TRBJ2-7	.	TRBV4-3	.	CASSPSTGWGREQYF	TGCGCCAGCAGCCCCTCTACCGGATGGGGACGCGAGCAGTACTTC
TRBJ2-5	few	TRBV5-8	.	CASSPRDDLGWETQYF	TGTGCCAGCAGCCCCCGGGACGACCTAGGCTGGGAGACCCAGTACTTC
TRBJ2-7	.	TRBV7-2	TRBD2	CASSLAGGSEQYF	TGTGCCAGCAGCTTAGCGGGGGGGAGCGAGCAGTACTTC
TRBJ2-6	.	TRBV5-1	.	CASTPLGEGEGNLTF	TGCGCCAGCACCCCACTCGGGGAGGGGGAAGGCAACCTGACTTTC
TRBJ2-3	.	TRBV14	.	CASSHSIDRARSTDTQYF	TGTGCCAGCAGTCATAGCATCGATCGGGCGCGCAGCACAGATACGCAGTATTTT
TRBJ1-1	.	TRBV3-1/TRBV3-2	.	CASSPGYTEAFF	TGTGCCAGCAGCCCGGGCTACACTGAAGCTTTCTTT
TRBJ2-5	.	TRBV24-1	.	CAPNAVYGAQETQYF	TGTGCCCCAAACGCCGTTTACGGGGCTCAAGAGACCCAGTACTTC
TRBJ1-5	.	TRBV25-1	.	CASSDSGGAVQPQHF	TGTGCCAGCAGTGATTCGGGCGGGGCAGTTCAGCCCCAGCATTTT
TRBJ1-5	.	TRBV6-2/TRBV6-3	.	CASSENPTGNQPQHF	TGTGCCAGCAGCGAGAACCCGACAGGCAATCAGCCCCAGCATTTT
TRBJ1-2	.	TRBV2	.	CASSADGSSANYGYTF	TGTGCCAGCAGTGCCGACGGCTCCTCAGCTAACTATGGCTACACCTTC
TRBJ1-5	.	TRBV12-5	TRBD1	CASGLSRTGHSNQPQHF	TGTGCTAGTGGTTTGTCCCGGACAGGGCATTCCAATCAGCCCCAGCATTTT